This T cell receptor (beta chain) was retrieved from a study of siplizumab effects on memory and regulatory T cells. Study-level points and caveats: Proliferating Tregs' suppressive function in siplizumab cultures went unconfirmed.

Clones were sequenced by immunoSEQ multiplex PCR, and TCRdb holds only the in-frame ones, with some missing. This sample has some 65,000 clones; 80% to 90% occur once, and the top ten carry about 1.5%. Per germline, CDR1 LNHDA and CDR2 SQIVND (reference sequence). Trimming stripped 3 bases from V and 4 bases from J, with 6 bases between. The CDR3 covers 12 residues. Comment on this clone: Its target is not known.

The rearrangement links TRBV19 to TRBJ1-2, with D uncertain. Sequencing was performed on Tregs sorted from blood. This receptor was taken from a human donor in good health. The CDR3 bases are TGTGCCAGTAGTATGGTAATCTATGGCTACACCTTC. This sequence encodes CASSMVIYGYTF.